This TCR delta chain was captured in a study of gamma-delta chains in newborns, infants, children. V lost 4 bases and J lost 5, with 19 bases in between. Germline CDR1 is GEAIGNYY and CDR2 is EKD. The CDR3 totals 15 residues. TCRdb reanalysed the reads with CATT. The table lists more than 9,000 delta-chain clones, 9% to 10% of them singletons. The sequence was obtained from a child who was a newborn, infant or young child, either healthy, febrile or measles-vaccinated (not recorded which). This chain connects TRDV2 to TRDJ1; possible D gene TRDD2, 5 bases. Specimen: blood. In nucleotides, the CDR3 is TGTGCCTGTGAATCCCTACTCCCCTTCACAGATAAACTCATCTTT. Protein sequence: CACESLLPFTDKLIF.